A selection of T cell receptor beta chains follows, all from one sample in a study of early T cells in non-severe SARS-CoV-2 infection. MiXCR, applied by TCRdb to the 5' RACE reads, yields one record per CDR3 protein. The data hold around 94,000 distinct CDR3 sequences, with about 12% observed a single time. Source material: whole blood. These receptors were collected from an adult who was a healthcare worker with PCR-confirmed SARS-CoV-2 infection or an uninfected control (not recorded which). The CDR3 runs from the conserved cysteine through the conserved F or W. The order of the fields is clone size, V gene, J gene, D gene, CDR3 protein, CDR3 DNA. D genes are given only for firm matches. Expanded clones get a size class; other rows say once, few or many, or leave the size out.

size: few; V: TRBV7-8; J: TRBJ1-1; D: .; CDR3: CASSFRVGSMNTEAFF; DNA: TGTGCCAGCAGCTTTAGGGTAGGCAGCATGAACACTGAAGCTTTCTTT
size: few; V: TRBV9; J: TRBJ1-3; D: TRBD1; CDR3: CASSARGQVPYSSGNTIYF; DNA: TGTGCCAGCAGCGCAAGGGGGCAGGTCCCTTACAGCTCTGGAAACACCATATATTTT
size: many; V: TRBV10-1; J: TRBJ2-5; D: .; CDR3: CASSEYPHQETQYF; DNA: TGCGCCAGCAGTGAGTACCCACACCAAGAGACCCAGTACTTC
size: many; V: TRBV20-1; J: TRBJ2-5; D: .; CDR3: CSAPAPSLTQYF; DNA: TGCAGTGCTCCAGCCCCTAGTTTGACCCAGTACTTC
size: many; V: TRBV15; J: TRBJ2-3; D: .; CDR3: CATSTTLAAQRTDTQYF; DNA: TGTGCCACCAGCACGACCCTAGCCGCGCAACGCACAGATACGCAGTATTTT
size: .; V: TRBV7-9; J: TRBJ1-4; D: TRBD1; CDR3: CASSSRTGSATNEKLFF; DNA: TGTGCCAGCAGCTCCCGGACAGGATCAGCAACTAATGAAAAACTGTTTTTT
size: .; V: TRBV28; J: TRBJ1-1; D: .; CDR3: CASSPPGGVTEAFF; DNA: TGTGCCAGCAGTCCACCCGGGGGAGTAACTGAAGCTTTCTTT
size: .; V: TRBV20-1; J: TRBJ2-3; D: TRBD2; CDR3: CSASKASGWKDTQYF; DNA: TGCAGTGCTAGTAAGGCTAGCGGGTGGAAAGATACGCAGTATTTT
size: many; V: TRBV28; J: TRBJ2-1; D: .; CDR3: CASSPYYNEQFF; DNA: TGTGCCAGCAGTCCATATTACAATGAGCAGTTCTTC
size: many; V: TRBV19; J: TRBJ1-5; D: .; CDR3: CASSILWGNNQPQHF; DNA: TGTGCCAGTAGTATATTATGGGGGAACAATCAGCCCCAGCATTTT
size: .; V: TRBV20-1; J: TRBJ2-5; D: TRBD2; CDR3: CSARDPGTSGRGLETQYF; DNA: TGCAGTGCTAGAGATCCAGGGACTAGCGGGAGAGGACTGGAGACCCAGTACTTC
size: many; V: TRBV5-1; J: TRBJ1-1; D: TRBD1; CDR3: CASSGKGDRGRTEAFF; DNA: TGCGCCAGCAGCGGCAAAGGGGACAGGGGCCGGACTGAAGCTTTCTTT
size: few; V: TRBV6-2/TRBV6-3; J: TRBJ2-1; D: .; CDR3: CASSYAGNNEQFF; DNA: TGTGCCAGCAGTTATGCAGGCAACAATGAGCAGTTCTTC
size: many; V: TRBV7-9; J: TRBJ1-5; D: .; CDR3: CASSSRQSNQPQHF; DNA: TGTGCCAGCAGCTCCAGACAGAGCAATCAGCCCCAGCATTTT
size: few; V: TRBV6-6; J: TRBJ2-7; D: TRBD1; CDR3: CASSPRQGSYEQYF; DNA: TGTGCCAGCAGTCCCCGACAGGGGTCCTACGAGCAGTACTTC
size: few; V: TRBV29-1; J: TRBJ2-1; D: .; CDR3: CSGIREIYNEQFF; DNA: TGCAGCGGTATCCGGGAGATCTACAATGAGCAGTTCTTC
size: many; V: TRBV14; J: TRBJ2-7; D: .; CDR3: CASSQGRAYEQYF; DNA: TGTGCCAGCAGCCAGGGACGGGCCTACGAGCAGTACTTC
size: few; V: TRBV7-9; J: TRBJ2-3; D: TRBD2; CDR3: CASSSGREGRDTQYF; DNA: TGTGCCAGCAGCTCAGGGCGGGAGGGCCGAGATACGCAGTATTTT
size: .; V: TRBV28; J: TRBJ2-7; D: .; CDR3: CANSGTVSSYEQYF; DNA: TGTGCCAACTCCGGGACGGTCAGCTCCTACGAGCAGTACTTC
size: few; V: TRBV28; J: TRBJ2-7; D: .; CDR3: CASQTGSSSEQYF; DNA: TGTGCCAGCCAAACGGGGAGCTCGAGCGAGCAGTACTTC
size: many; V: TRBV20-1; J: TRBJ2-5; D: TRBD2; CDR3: CSARIAGDLETQYF; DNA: TGCAGTGCTAGGATAGCGGGAGACTTAGAGACCCAGTACTTC
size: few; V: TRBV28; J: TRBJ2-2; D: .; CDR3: CASSFGTDDTGELFF; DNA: TGTGCCAGCAGTTTTGGGACGGATGACACCGGGGAGCTGTTTTTT
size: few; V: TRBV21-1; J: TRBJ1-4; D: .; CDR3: CASSIRRTGGIAIMNEKLFF; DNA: TGTGCCAGCAGCATACGAAGGACAGGGGGAATCGCCATCATGAATGAAAAACTGTTTTTT
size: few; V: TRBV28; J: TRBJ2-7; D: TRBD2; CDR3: CASSLTGGFYEQYF; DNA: TGTGCCAGCAGTTTGACGGGAGGGTTTTACGAGCAGTACTTC
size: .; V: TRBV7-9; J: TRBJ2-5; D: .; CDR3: CASSNKTAQYF; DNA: TGTGCCAGCAGCAACAAAACGGCCCAGTACTTC
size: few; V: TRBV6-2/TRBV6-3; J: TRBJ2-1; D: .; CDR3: CASMPSDPSLYNEQFF; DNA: TGTGCCAGCATGCCTAGCGATCCGAGTTTATACAATGAGCAGTTCTTC
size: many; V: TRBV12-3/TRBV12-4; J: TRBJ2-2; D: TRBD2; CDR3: CASSRSSGRNTGELFF; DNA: TGTGCCAGCAGCAGATCTAGCGGGAGAAACACCGGGGAGCTGTTTTTT
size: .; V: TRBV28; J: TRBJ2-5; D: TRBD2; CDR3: CASSPLGLADQETQYF; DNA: TGTGCCAGCAGTCCATTGGGACTAGCGGACCAAGAGACCCAGTACTTC
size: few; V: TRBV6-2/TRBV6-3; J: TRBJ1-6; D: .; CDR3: CASKRADSPLHF; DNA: TGTGCCAGCAAGAGGGCGGATTCACCCCTCCACTTT
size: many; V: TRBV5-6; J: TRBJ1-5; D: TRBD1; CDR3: CASSIQGAGQPQHF; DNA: TGTGCCAGCAGCATACAGGGGGCAGGTCAGCCCCAGCATTTT
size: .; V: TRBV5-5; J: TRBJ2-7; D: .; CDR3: CASSLYGAQVYEQYF; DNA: TGTGCCAGCAGCTTGTACGGGGCGCAGGTATACGAGCAGTACTTC
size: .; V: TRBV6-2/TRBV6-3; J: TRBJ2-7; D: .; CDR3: CASCKSNRAHEQYF; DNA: TGTGCCAGCTGCAAGAGCAACAGGGCCCACGAGCAGTACTTC
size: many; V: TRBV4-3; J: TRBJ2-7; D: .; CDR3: CASSQGRGVGNEQYF; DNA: TGCGCCAGCAGCCAAGGGAGGGGCGTAGGGAACGAGCAGTACTTC
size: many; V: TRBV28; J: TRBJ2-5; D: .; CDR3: CASRETGKETQYF; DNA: TGTGCCAGCAGGGAGACAGGAAAAGAGACCCAGTACTTC
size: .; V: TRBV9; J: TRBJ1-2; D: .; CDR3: CASSVDGGSYGYTF; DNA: TGTGCCAGCAGCGTAGATGGGGGCAGCTATGGCTACACCTTC
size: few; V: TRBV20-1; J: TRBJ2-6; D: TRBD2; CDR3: CSASNAGGSGANVLTF; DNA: TGCAGTGCTAGTAACGCGGGAGGCTCTGGGGCCAACGTCCTGACTTTC
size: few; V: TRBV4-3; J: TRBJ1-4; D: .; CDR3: CASSQAPDEKLFF; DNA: TGCGCCAGCAGCCAAGCGCCCGATGAAAAACTGTTTTTT
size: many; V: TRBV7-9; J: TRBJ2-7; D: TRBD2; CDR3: CASSFAGVDYEQYF; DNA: TGTGCCAGCAGCTTTGCGGGGGTAGACTACGAGCAGTACTTC
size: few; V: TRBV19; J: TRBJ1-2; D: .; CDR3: CASSRTAFGGYTF; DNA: TGTGCCAGTTCCCGGACGGCTTTCGGGGGCTACACCTTC
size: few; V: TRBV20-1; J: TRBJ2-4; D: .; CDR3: CSARDGEKAKNIQYF; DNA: TGCAGTGCTAGAGATGGGGAGAAGGCCAAAAACATTCAGTACTTC
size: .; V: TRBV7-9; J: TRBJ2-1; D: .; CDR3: CASSLYSPPFF; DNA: TGTGCCAGCAGCTTATACTCCCCGCCATTCTTC
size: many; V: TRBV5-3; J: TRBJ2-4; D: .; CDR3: CARSFPSPRFMYF; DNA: TGTGCCAGAAGCTTCCCTTCTCCACGGTTCATGTACTTC
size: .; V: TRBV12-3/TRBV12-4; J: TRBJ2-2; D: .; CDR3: CASSSIHTGELFF; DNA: TGTGCCAGCAGTTCCATCCACACCGGGGAGCTGTTTTTT
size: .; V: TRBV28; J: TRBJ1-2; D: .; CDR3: CASSRLTLDRHYGYTF; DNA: TGTGCCAGCAGCCGTTTGACCTTAGACCGACACTATGGCTACACCTTC
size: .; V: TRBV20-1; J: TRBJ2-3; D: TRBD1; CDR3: CSAADRVTQYF; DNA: TGCAGTGCTGCCGACAGGGTAACGCAGTATTTT
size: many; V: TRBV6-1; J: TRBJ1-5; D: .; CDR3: CASSGSGDQPQHF; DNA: TGTGCCAGCAGTGGGAGCGGGGATCAGCCCCAGCATTTT
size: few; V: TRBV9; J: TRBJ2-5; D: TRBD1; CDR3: CASSVAPHRGQETQYF; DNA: TGTGCCAGCAGCGTAGCCCCCCACAGGGGGCAAGAGACCCAGTACTTC
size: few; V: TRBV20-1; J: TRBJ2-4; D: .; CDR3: CSARESTADNQYF; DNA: TGCAGTGCTAGAGAGTCGACGGCGGATAATCAGTACTTC